This TCR beta chain was captured by sequencing in a study of blood T cell repertoires in COVID-19. Whole-study context: Samples of COVID-19 (acute and convalescent) were obtained from the United States, Italy and Spain.

Germline V lookup: CDR1 SGHTA, CDR2 FQGNSA. V trimming: 1 base; J trimming: 7 bases; junction bases outside the gene matches: 0. This CDR3 contains 13 residues. Patients in Seattle were enrolled during active infection, then followed longitudinally. Clones were sequenced by immunoSEQ multiplex PCR, and TCRdb holds only the in-frame ones, with some missing. Here the sample spans hundreds of thousands of clones, more than 75% being singletons. The sequenced sample was peripheral blood. The clonotype comes from a woman aged 55-75 years with COVID-19, enrolled during active disease. The chain has TRBV7-2 and TRBJ1-2, with 10 bases identical to TRBD1. CDR3: CASSLGDRGGYTF. DNA of the CDR3: TGTGCCAGCAGCTTAGGGGACAGGGGTGGCTACACCTTC.